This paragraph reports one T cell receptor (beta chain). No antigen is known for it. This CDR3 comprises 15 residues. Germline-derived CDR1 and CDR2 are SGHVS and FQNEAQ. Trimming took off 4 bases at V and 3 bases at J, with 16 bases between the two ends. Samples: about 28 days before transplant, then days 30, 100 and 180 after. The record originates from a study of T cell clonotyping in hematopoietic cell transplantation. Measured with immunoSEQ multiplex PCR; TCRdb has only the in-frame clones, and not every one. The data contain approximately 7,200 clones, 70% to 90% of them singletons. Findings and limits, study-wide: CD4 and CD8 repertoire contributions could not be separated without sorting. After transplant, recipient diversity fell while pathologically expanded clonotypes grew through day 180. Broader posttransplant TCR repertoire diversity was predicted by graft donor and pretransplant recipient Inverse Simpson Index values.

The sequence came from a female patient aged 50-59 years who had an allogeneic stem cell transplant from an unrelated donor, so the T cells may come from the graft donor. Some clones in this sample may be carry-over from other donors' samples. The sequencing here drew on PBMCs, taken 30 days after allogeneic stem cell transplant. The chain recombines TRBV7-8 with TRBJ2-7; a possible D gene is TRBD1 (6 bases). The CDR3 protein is CASSSGAGELYEQYF. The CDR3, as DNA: TGTGCCAGCAGCTCAGGGGCAGGGGAACTCTACGAGCAGTACTTC. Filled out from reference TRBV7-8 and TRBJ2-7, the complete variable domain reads GAGVSQSPRYKVAKRGQDVALRCDPISGHVSLFWYQQALGQGPEFLTYFQNEAQLDKSGLPSDRFFAERPEGSVSTLKIQRTQQEDSAVYLCASSSGAGELYEQYFGPGTRLTVT.